This paragraph reports one T cell receptor beta chain. This sample was included in a study of blood T cell repertoires in COVID-19. The CDR3 runs to 15 residues. Germline V gene lookup returns CDR1 SGHDT and CDR2 YYEEEE. Trimming pared 3 bases from V and 8 bases from J, leaving 20 bases between. Original data processing: Amplification of reference gene primers provided the estimated nucleated cell counts. Libraries were prepared by immunoSEQ multiplex PCR; TCRdb keeps only in-frame clonotypes and omits some of them. V and J calls and clone size follow that table, whereas D and trimming were derived from the DNA. In the table there are about 120,000 clones, 78% of which are singletons.

The sequencing sample was made of peripheral blood. The J gene is TRBJ1-2, the V gene TRBV5-6; tentative D call: TRBD1 (5 bases). The source is a man aged 70 or older with acute or convalescent COVID-19. The CDR3 nucleotides are TGTGCCAGCAGCTCGGCCCCCGGGGGTGTTAGGGGCTACACCTTC. Its protein product is CASSSAPGGVRGYTF.